What follows is one TCR beta chain and its context. As processed by the authors: Estimated nucleated cell counts came from reference gene primer amplification. Assay used: immunoSEQ multiplex PCR; TCRdb lists only in-frame clones, some missing. The V and J calls and the clone size are those of that table, but D and trimming were determined from the DNA. The data hold about 240,000 clones, with around 87% observed a single time. This entry comes from a study of blood T cell repertoires in COVID-19. Study summary: Sites across the United States, Italy and Spain contributed samples from acute and convalescent COVID-19. T cells, B-cell-depleted T cells, or PBMCs supplied cDNA or gDNA.

The germline V gene has CDR1 SGDLS and CDR2 YYNGEE. The CDR3 runs 15 residues. Trimming took off 3 bases at V and 0 bases at J, with 10 bases between the two ends. The origin of this receptor is a woman in her twenties or thirties who had recovered from COVID-19. The specimen sequenced was peripheral blood. The chain joins TRBV9 to TRBJ1-3; a possible D gene is TRBD1 (5 bases). This CDR3 reads CASSEGGDSGNTIYF. The CDR3 coding sequence is TGTGCCAGCAGCGAGGGAGGGGACTCTGGAAACACCATATATTTT.